This TCR beta chain was sequenced for a study of blood T cell repertoires in COVID-19. Looking at the study overall: Donors in the United States, Italy and Spain gave samples during acute or convalescent COVID-19. T cells, B-cell-depleted T cells, or PBMCs provided the cDNA or gDNA that served as material.

Authors' data handling: Reference gene primer amplification in the assay estimated nucleated cell counts. Data came from immunoSEQ multiplex PCR; TCRdb stores just in-frame clones and leaves some out. From that table come the V and J calls and clone size; the DNA was used to work out D and trimming. This table holds 150,000 to 200,000 clones, 80% to 90% found once. CDR3 size: 15 residues. Germline-derived CDR1 and CDR2 are MNHEY and SMNVEV (reference sequence). V lost 6 bases and J lost 6; bases outside the gene matches: 6. The clonotype was recovered from a man in his forties or fifties with active or convalescent COVID-19. Sequencing was carried out using peripheral blood. This chain links TRBV27 with TRBJ2-1; 12 bases align to TRBD2. The chain's CDR3 is CASSSLAGGLNEQFF. The CDR3, as DNA: TGTGCCAGCAGCTCTCTAGCGGGGGGGCTCAATGAGCAGTTCTTC.